Given below is one TCR beta chain in context. The sample belongs to a study of blood T cell repertoires in COVID-19. Germline values: CDR1 LGHNA, CDR2 YSLEER. The CDR3 totals 16 residues. V lost 2 bases, J lost 1 base, and 11 bases lay in between. Data came from immunoSEQ multiplex PCR; TCRdb stores just in-frame clones and leaves some out. Here the sample spans 250,000 to 300,000 clones, under 90% being singletons. The receptor was isolated from a woman between 18 and 29 years old with acute or convalescent COVID-19. V usage is TRBV4-3 and J usage is TRBJ2-2; possibly TRBD1 for D (6 bases). The sequenced sample was peripheral blood. The CDR3 reads CASSQNPGQNTGELFF. The CDR3 coding sequence is TGCGCCAGCAGCCAAAACCCGGGACAGAACACCGGGGAGCTGTTTTTT.